The present entry profiles one TCR beta chain with its context. A junction boundary mismatches the germline segment, possibly from a read error. The CDR3 sequence is 14 residues long. Germline V gene lookup returns CDR1 SQVTM and CDR2 ANQGSEA. Newly diagnosed hyperthyroidism donors, aged 18 to 65, duration under 2 months. An approximately 9.8 ml volume of fresh peripheral blood provided the PBMCs. The sample is drawn from a study of Graves' ophthalmopathy and Graves' hyperthyroidism. As the template, RNA transcripts were used to amplify TCR beta CDR3 regions. RT-PCR was first run with HTBI primers, then multiplex PCR in a second round. Via MiXCR, TCRdb re-called the multiplex PCR reads, giving one row per CDR3 protein. The repertoire holds 35,000 to 50,000 distinct CDR3 sequences, with approximately 50% as singletons.

The sample was peripheral blood. The source of this sequence is an adult woman with stable Graves' hyperthyroidism. The chain is built from TRBV29-1 and TRBJ2-7, with TRBD2 as a possible D gene (6 bases). The CDR3 loop reads CNVGVGGGVYEQYF. The CDR3 bases are TGCAACGTTGGGGTGGGAGGAGGGGTCTACGAGCAGTACTTC.